The 17 T cell receptor beta chains presented below share a single source sample, sequenced in a study of cytomegalovirus exposure and HLA in healthy donors. The PCR had 60 Vbeta and 13 Jbeta primers. Repertoires were generated with immunoSEQ multiplex PCR, while TCRdb's copy carries only in-frame clones and drops some. Of 150,000 to 200,000 clones listed, about three quarters are singletons. Sequenced material: PBMCs. The receptors originated from a female donor in good health and CMV-seronegative.

The genes are TRBV19 and TRBJ1-1, with D perhaps TRBD1 (6 bases). CDR3 size: 15 residues. Germline lookup yields CDR1 LNHDA and CDR2 SQIVND (reference sequence). V lost 5 bases and J lost 3, with 16 bases in between. The chain's CDR3 is CASSSTPGQDTEAFF. The CDR3 region has the DNA TGTGCCAGTAGTTCCACACCGGGACAAGACACTGAAGCTTTCTTT.

The chain has TRBV5-8 and TRBJ1-3; 8 bases fit TRBD1. There are 16 residues in the CDR3. CDR1 is SGHTS, CDR2 YDEGEE, per germline. The trim removed 4 bases at V and 0 bases at J, leaving 6 bases unmatched. CDR3 region: CASSIGQGISGNTIYF. CDR3 in DNA: TGTGCCAGCAGCATCGGACAGGGCATCTCTGGAAACACCATATATTTT. The entire variable domain, with the rest obtained from reference TRBV5-8 and TRBJ1-3, is as follows: EAGVTQSPTHLIKTRGQQATLRCSPISGHTSVYWYQQALGLGLQFLLWYDEGEERNRGNFPPRFSGRQFPNYSSELNVNALELEDSALYLCASSIGQGISGNTIYFGEGSWLTVV.

This sequence joins TRBV5-5 and TRBJ1-2, with 7 bases matching TRBD1. V gave up 0 bases and J gave up 5 bases; unmatched junction bases: 7. Per the germline V gene, CDR1 is SGHKS and CDR2 is YYEKEE (reference sequence). The CDR3 is made up of 15 amino acids. This CDR3 is CASSLAPGGVYGYTF. For the CDR3, the DNA is TGTGCCAGCAGCTTGGCCCCAGGGGGAGTTTATGGCTACACCTTC.

The chain uses TRBV5-6 and TRBJ2-3, with 16 nucleotides matching TRBD2. There are 18 residues in the CDR3. Trimming cost V 1 base and J 6 bases; bases outside gene matches: 8. CDR1 and CDR2 from the germline V gene are SGHDT and YYEEEE. The CDR3 DNA is TGTGCCAGCAGCTTGCTCGGGACTAGCGGGAGGGCGGGCGATACGCAGTATTTT. It codes for CASSLLGTSGRAGDTQYF.

The CDR3 region has the DNA TGTGCCAGCAGTCCATACAGGGAATCACCCCTCCACTTT. It encodes CASSPYRESPLHF. The chain recombines TRBV6-5 with TRBJ1-6; D is possibly TRBD1 (6 bases). CDR1 and CDR2 from the germline V gene are MNHEY and SVGAGI. V lost 5 bases and J lost 10, with 12 bases in between. The CDR3 is 13 amino acids.

This chain connects TRBV2 to TRBJ1-2; tentatively, D is TRBD1 (6 bases). Trimming cost V 8 bases and J 3 bases, with 25 bases left between them. From germline, CDR1 is SNHLY and CDR2 FYNNEI. The CDR3 runs to 17 residues. CDR3 in DNA: TGTGCCAGCTCCCAAGGGTCAGGGGCGACCCGTTACTATGGCTACACCTTC. The encoded protein is CASSQGSGATRYYGYTF.

The CDR3 DNA is TGTGCCAGCAGCTCCCTCCGGGACGGGGGGTACGAGCAGTACTTC. Residues: CASSSLRDGGYEQYF. The chain has TRBV5-6 and TRBJ2-7; 7 positions match TRBD2. Germline trimming cut 3 bases from V and 4 bases from J; bases unmatched to any gene: 10. The CDR3 runs 15 residues. CDR1 is SGHDT, CDR2 YYEEEE, per germline.

The chain couples TRBV7-8 to TRBJ2-3, with 8 bases identical to TRBD2. After removal of 5 bases from V and 1 base from J, the junction contained 5 bases not matched to a gene. The germline CDR1 and CDR2 sequences are SGHVS and FQNEAQ. The CDR3 spans 15 residues. The CDR3, as DNA: TGTGCCAGCAGCCCAGTCGGGGGGGGCACAGATACGCAGTATTTT. It yields the protein CASSPVGGGTDTQYF.

CDR3: CASSGDLGGPQETQYF. The CDR3 DNA sequence: TGTGCCAGCAGTGGGGATTTGGGGGGACCCCAAGAGACCCAGTACTTC. V gene TRBV25-1 combines with J gene TRBJ2-5; possible D gene TRBD2, 6 bases. V was trimmed by 4 bases and J by 1 base, leaving 16 bases between them. The CDR3 runs to 16 residues. Looked up from germline, CDR1 is MGHDK and CDR2 is SYGVNS.

The chain recombines TRBV7-8 with TRBJ2-7; TRBD2 matches at 13 bases. The length of the CDR3 is 16 residues. Germline trimming cut 5 bases from V and 2 bases from J; bases unmatched to any gene: 6. The germline CDR1 and CDR2 sequences are SGHVS and FQNEAQ. In nucleotides, the CDR3 is TGTGCCAGCAGCCGAACCGGGACTAGCGGGACCTACGAGCAGTACTTC. It encodes CASSRTGTSGTYEQYF.

The gene calls are TRBV5-1 and TRBJ2-2, with D perhaps matching TRBD2 (5 bases). Trimming removed 4 bases from V and 1 base from J, with 11 bases in between. Germline V gene lookup returns CDR1 SGHRS and CDR2 YFSETQ. The CDR3 sequence is 15 residues long. CDR3 amino acids: CASSKRAENTGELFF. CDR3 nucleotide sequence: TGCGCCAGCAGCAAGAGGGCGGAGAACACCGGGGAGCTGTTTTTT.

This clone has a single count. This rearrangement joins TRBV28 to TRBJ2-7; D gene uncertain. Germline loops: CDR1 MDHEN, CDR2 SYDVKM. Trimming stripped 5 bases from V and 3 bases from J, with 11 bases between. The CDR3 consists of 13 residues. The CDR3 nucleotides are TGTGCCAGCAGTCCTTGGCTCCGCTACGAGCAGTACTTC. It codes for CASSPWLRYEQYF. Based on the CDR3 plus reference TRBV28 and TRBJ2-7, the full variable domain is DVKVTQSSRYLVKRTGEKVFLECVQDMDHENMFWYRQDPGLGLRLIYFSYDVKMKEKGDIPEGYSVSREKKERFSLILESASTNQTSMYLCASSPWLRYEQYFGPGTRLTVT.

Comment on this clone: This specimen includes other DNA sequences encoding the same CDR3. This chain uses TRBV18 with TRBJ1-2; D is possibly TRBD1 (5 bases). The CDR3 consists of 12 residues. V was shortened by 6 bases and J by 2 bases, with 7 bases between the two germline ends. Germline CDR1 reads KGHSH; CDR2 reads LQKENI. The CDR3 loop is CASSGLNYGYTF. As DNA, the CDR3 is TGTGCCAGCTCGGGGCTAAACTATGGCTACACCTTC.

This chain uses TRBV29-1 with TRBJ2-3; TRBD2 might be the D (5 bases). The CDR3 length is 11 residues. Per germline, CDR1 SQVTM and CDR2 ANQGSEA. Trimming left V 6 bases short and J 6 bases short, with 10 bases between. The CDR3 sequence is CSVDGGDTQYF. DNA of the CDR3: TGCAGCGTCGACGGCGGGGATACGCAGTATTTT.

This clone has only one observation. The V gene is TRBV6-5, the J gene TRBJ1-3; D gene unclear. Trimming took off 6 bases at V and 0 bases at J, with 12 bases between the two ends. The CDR3 extends over 15 amino acids. Germline values: CDR1 MNHEY, CDR2 SVGAGI. The CDR3 spells CASSLDGFSGNTIYF. The CDR3 DNA reads as TGTGCCAGCAGCCTCGACGGGTTCTCTGGAAACACCATATATTTT.

The chain joins TRBV13 to TRBJ1-6, with D uncertain. The germline gives CDR1 PRHDT, CDR2 FYEKMQ (reference sequence). Trimming removed 0 bases at V and 7 bases at J, with 10 bases between. There are 15 residues in the CDR3. The CDR3 region has the DNA TGTGCCAGCAGCTTAGGCCCGACTCCAAATTCACCCCTCCACTTT. This translates into CASSLGPTPNSPLHF.

The chain joins TRBV30 to TRBJ2-7; 7 nucleotides agree with TRBD2. There are 12 residues in the CDR3. Trimming cost V 3 bases and J 3 bases; bases outside gene matches: 2. Germline V gives CDR1 GTSNPN, CDR2 SVGIG (reference sequence). CDR3: CAWSPSGYEQYF. CDR3 DNA sequence: TGTGCCTGGAGCCCTAGCGGCTACGAGCAGTACTTC.